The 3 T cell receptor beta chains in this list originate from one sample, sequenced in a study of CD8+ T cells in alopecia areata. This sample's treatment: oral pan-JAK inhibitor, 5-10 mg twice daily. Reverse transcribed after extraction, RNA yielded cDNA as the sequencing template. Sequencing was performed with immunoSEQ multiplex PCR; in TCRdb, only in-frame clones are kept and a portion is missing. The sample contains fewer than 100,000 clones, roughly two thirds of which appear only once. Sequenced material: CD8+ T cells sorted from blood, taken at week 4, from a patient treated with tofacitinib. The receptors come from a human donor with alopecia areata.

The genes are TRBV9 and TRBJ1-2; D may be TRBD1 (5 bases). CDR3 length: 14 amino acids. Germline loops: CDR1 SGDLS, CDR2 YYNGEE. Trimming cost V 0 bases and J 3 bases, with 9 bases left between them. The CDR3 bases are TGTGCCAGCAGCGTAGACCTGGGGGACTATGGCTACACCTTC. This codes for CASSVDLGDYGYTF.

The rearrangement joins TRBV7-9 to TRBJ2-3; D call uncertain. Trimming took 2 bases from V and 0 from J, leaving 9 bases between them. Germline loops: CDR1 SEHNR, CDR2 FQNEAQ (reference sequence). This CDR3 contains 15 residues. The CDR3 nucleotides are TGTGCCAGCAGCTTACCTGGCTCTAGCACAGATACGCAGTATTTT. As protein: CASSLPGSSTDTQYF. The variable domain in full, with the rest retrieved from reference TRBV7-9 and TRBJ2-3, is DTGVSQNPRHKITKRGQNVTFRCDPISEHNRLYWYRQTLGQGPEFLTYFQNEAQLEKSRLLSDRFSAERPKGSFSTLEIQRTEQGDSAMYLCASSLPGSSTDTQYFGPGTRLTVL.

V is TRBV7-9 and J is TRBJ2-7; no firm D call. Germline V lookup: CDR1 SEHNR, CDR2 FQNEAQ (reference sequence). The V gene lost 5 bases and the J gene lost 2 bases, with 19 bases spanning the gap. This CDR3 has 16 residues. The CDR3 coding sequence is TGTGCCAGCAGCACATCAACCGCAACGCAGGCCTACGAGCAGTACTTC. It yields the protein CASSTSTATQAYEQYF.